What follows describes a single T cell receptor (beta chain). Its antigen remains unknown. These data belong to a study of post-analysis software for immune sequencing data. Overall study: Some patients lacked subtype; others had relapsing-remitting, secondary progressive or progressive-relapsing disease.

Study outcomes and limitations: When patients were compared with controls, a handful of TRBV segments were more frequent, TRBV5-6, TRBV5-1 and TRBV20-1 among them. Among multiple sclerosis patients, normalized Chao1 diversity was significantly below that of controls.

Tagging with unique molecular identifiers was a feature of the TCR beta cDNA libraries. Each sample of roughly 1 to 11 million input T cells yielded 500,000 or so cDNA molecules, so each molecule approximated one T cell. TCRdb used MiXCR to reprocess the PCR reads, holding one entry per CDR3 protein. The table lists 800,000 to 950,000 distinct CDR3 sequences, 53% of them singletons, with roughly 4.4% in the top ten. The germline CDR1 and CDR2 sequences are LNHNV and YYDKDF (reference sequence). The CDR3 consists of 15 residues. The germline V and J ends were trimmed by 6 bases and 9 bases, with 21 bases remaining between them.

Sequencing input: blood. The source of this sequence is a girl aged 5-17 years with multiple sclerosis. The genes are TRBV15 and TRBJ2-1; a weak D match, TRBD2 (7 bases). The DNA for the CDR3 is TGTGCCACCAGTCTTGGGGGGGGCCAGTTTAGTGAGCAGTTCTTC. It yields the protein CATSLGGGQFSEQFF.